These 15 T cell receptor beta chains were sequenced from one sample in a study of blood T cell repertoires in COVID-19. This table comes from immunoSEQ multiplex PCR, and its TCRdb copy is limited to in-frame clones, with some not included. The top ten clones hold over 15% of a sample with about 76,000 clones, less than 90% of them seen once. Sequenced input: peripheral blood. Receptor source: a human donor in a cohort sampled during active COVID-19.

This chain joins TRBV28 and TRBJ2-7; 10 positions agree with TRBD2. Germline V gene sequence: CDR1 MDHEN, CDR2 SYDVKM. The CDR3 runs 14 residues. V dropped 6 bases and J dropped 2; count of bases not matched to a gene: 4. The CDR3 DNA sequence: TGTGCCAGCAGACAGGGGACTAGCGCCTACGAGCAGTACTTC. Residues: CASRQGTSAYEQYF. Together with reference TRBV28 and TRBJ2-7, the CDR3 gives the full variable domain: DVKVTQSSRYLVKRTGEKVFLECVQDMDHENMFWYRQDPGLGLRLIYFSYDVKMKEKGDIPEGYSVSREKKERFSLILESASTNQTSMYLCASRQGTSAYEQYFGPGTRLTVT.

The gene calls are TRBV6-5 and TRBJ1-3; D may be TRBD1 (5 bases). V was cut by 4 bases and J by 1 base, with 11 bases left in between. This CDR3 is built from 15 residues. Germline V gene data show CDR1 as MNHEY and CDR2 as SVGAGI. CDR3 sequence reads: CASSSGRASGNTIYF. The CDR3 coding sequence is TGTGCCAGCAGTTCGGGCAGGGCATCTGGAAACACCATATATTTT.

The chain couples TRBV19 to TRBJ1-5; D is undetermined. The V end was cut by 3 bases, the J end by 7 bases, with 10 bases between. This CDR3 comprises 13 residues. Germline CDR1 is LNHDA and CDR2 is SQIVND (reference sequence). CDR3 in DNA: TGTGCCAGTAGTATGGGTCGAGGGCAGCCCCAGCATTTT. This translates into CASSMGRGQPQHF.

V and J are TRBV7-2 and TRBJ2-5; TRBD2 matches at 9 bases. This CDR3 is 16 amino acids long. The V gene end was trimmed by 0 bases and the J gene end by 7 bases; junction bases not matched to a gene: 9. Germline V CDR1 and CDR2: SGHTA, FQGNSA. The CDR3 DNA is TGTGCCAGCAGCTTAGCCGCTAGCGGGGTCCGGGGGACCCAGTACTTC. Encoded protein: CASSLAASGVRGTQYF.

This clone was seen more than once but under ten times. V is TRBV29-1 and J is TRBJ1-4; D ambiguous. V lost 6 bases and J lost 4, with 15 bases in between. The CDR3 loop spans 14 amino acids. Germline lookup yields CDR1 SQVTM and CDR2 ANQGSEA. The CDR3 spells CSVSRGQVNEKLFF. CDR3 bases: TGCAGCGTCAGCCGGGGTCAGGTTAATGAAAAACTGTTTTTT. Based on the CDR3 plus reference TRBV29-1 and TRBJ1-4, the full variable domain is SAVISQKPSRDICQRGTSLTIQCQVDSQVTMMFWYRQQPGQSLTLIATANQGSEATYESGFVIDKFPISRPNLTFSTLTVSNMSPEDSSIYLCSVSRGQVNEKLFFGSGTQLSVL.

The rearrangement joins TRBV3-1 (or the pseudogene TRBV3-2) to TRBJ2-1; D possibly corresponds to TRBD2 (5 bases). V was shortened by 3 bases and J by 7 bases, with 7 bases between the two germline ends. Germline-derived CDR1 and CDR2 are LGHDT and YNNKEL (reference sequence). The CDR3 runs 12 residues. The CDR3 sequence: CASSHWENEQFF. The CDR3 DNA is TGTGCCAGCAGCCACTGGGAGAATGAGCAGTTCTTC.

The V call is TRBV5-4, the J call TRBJ2-7; possibly TRBD2 for D (5 bases). This CDR3 spans 14 amino acids. Germline V lookup: CDR1 SGHNT, CDR2 YYREEE (reference sequence). The V and J ends lost 3 bases and 7 bases respectively, with 17 bases between them. The CDR3 DNA follows: TGTGCCAGCAGCTGGCGAGGACGGCCGGGGGAGCAGTACTTC. Its translation is CASSWRGRPGEQYF.

This chain connects TRBV28 to TRBJ2-5; TRBD2 agrees at 10 bases. The V gene's germline CDR1 is MDHEN and CDR2 SYDVKM. J lost 5 bases, V lost 1 base, and 4 bases had no gene match. The CDR3 extends over 15 amino acids. CDR3 sequence reads: CASSLSGLASETQYF. Here the CDR3 DNA reads TGTGCCAGCAGTTTATCGGGACTAGCGTCGGAGACCCAGTACTTC.

The chain combines TRBV12-5 with TRBJ1-1; TRBD1 is a possible D gene (6 bases). V shed 1 base and J shed 3 bases, with 15 bases lying between them. CDR1 is LGHNT and CDR2 is FRNRAP in the germline V gene. This CDR3 has 16 residues. CDR3 amino acids: CASGLGGGGRYTEAFF. DNA of the CDR3: TGTGCTAGTGGTTTGGGAGGGGGGGGCCGGTACACTGAAGCTTTCTTT.

CDR3 coding DNA: TGTGCCACCAGCACCTTAAGCGGGAGCTCCTACGAGCAGTACTTC. Translating gives CATSTLSGSSYEQYF. J is TRBJ2-7 and V is TRBV15; TRBD2 agrees at 8 bases. With 4 bases clipped from V and 0 bases from J, the junction kept 5 bases outside the gene matches. CDR3 length equals 15 residues. Germline values: CDR1 LNHNV, CDR2 YYDKDF (reference sequence).

J is TRBJ2-5 and V is TRBV28, with D perhaps TRBD2 (6 bases). V was cut by 1 base and J by 0 bases, with 27 bases left in between. The germline V gene encodes CDR1 MDHEN and CDR2 SYDVKM. This CDR3 is 21 amino acids long. The CDR3 reads CASSLFKGGMAGGMNQETQYF. DNA for the CDR3: TGTGCCAGCAGTTTATTTAAGGGCGGGATGGCGGGCGGGATGAACCAAGAGACCCAGTACTTC. Full variable domain (outside the CDR3, taken from reference TRBV28 and TRBJ2-5): DVKVTQSSRYLVKRTGEKVFLECVQDMDHENMFWYRQDPGLGLRLIYFSYDVKMKEKGDIPEGYSVSREKKERFSLILESASTNQTSMYLCASSLFKGGMAGGMNQETQYFGPGTRLLVL.

The chain has TRBV19 and TRBJ2-7, with D tentatively TRBD2 (6 bases). The CDR3 loop spans 12 amino acids. CDR1 and CDR2 (germline): LNHDA, SQIVND (reference sequence). V was shortened by 9 bases and J by 5 bases, with 14 bases between the two germline ends. This CDR3 reads CASSSSGDEQYF. CDR3 in DNA: TGTGCCAGCTCTAGTTCGGGGGACGAGCAGTACTTC.

The rearrangement links TRBV6-6 to TRBJ2-7; 9 bases match TRBD1. Germline V gene data show CDR1 as MNHNY and CDR2 as SVGAGI (reference sequence). The CDR3 runs to 16 residues. The V segment lost 6 bases and the J segment 3 bases; nucleotides outside the gene matches: 12. CDR3 sequence (DNA): TGTGCCAGCAGAACGAACAGGGGGCAACGGTTCTACGAGCAGTACTTC. Amino acid sequence: CASRTNRGQRFYEQYF.

The chain recombines TRBV24-1 with TRBJ2-7; TRBD1 matches 9 bases. Germline CDR1 is KGHDR and CDR2 is SFDVKD. CDR3 length: 16 residues. The junction had 11 bases not matched to a gene; V was cut back by 4 bases and J by 5 bases. The CDR3 coding sequence is TGTGCCACCAGTGAGGCCCCGGGACAGGGTTCTCACGAGCAGTACTTC. Amino acids: CATSEAPGQGSHEQYF.

This clone was found once. The rearrangement joins TRBV15 to TRBJ1-1; TRBD1 matches at 7 bases. The CDR3 loop spans 15 amino acids. The germline V gene has CDR1 LNHNV and CDR2 YYDKDF (reference sequence). The V gene end was trimmed by 1 base and the J gene end by 5 bases; junction bases not matched to a gene: 7. CDR3: CATSRVTGVQTEAFF. CDR3 bases: TGTGCCACCAGCAGAGTTACAGGGGTCCAGACTGAAGCTTTCTTT.